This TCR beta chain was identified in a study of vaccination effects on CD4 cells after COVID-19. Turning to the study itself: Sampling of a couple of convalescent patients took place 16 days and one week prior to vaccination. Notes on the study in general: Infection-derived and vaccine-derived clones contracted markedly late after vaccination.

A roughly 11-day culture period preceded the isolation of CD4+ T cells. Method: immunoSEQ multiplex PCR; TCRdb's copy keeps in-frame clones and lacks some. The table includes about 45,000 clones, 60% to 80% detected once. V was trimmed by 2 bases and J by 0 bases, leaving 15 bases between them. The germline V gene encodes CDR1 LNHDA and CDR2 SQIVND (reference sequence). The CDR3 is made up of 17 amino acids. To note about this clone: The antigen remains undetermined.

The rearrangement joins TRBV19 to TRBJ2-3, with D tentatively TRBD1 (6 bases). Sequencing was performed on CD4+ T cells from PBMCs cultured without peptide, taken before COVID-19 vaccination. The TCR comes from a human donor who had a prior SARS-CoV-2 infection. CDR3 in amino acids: CASSIPGQWPSTDTQYF. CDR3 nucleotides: TGTGCCAGTAGTATACCCGGACAGTGGCCTAGCACAGATACGCAGTATTTT.